This T cell receptor beta chain was sequenced during a study of T cell responses to AZD1222 COVID-19 vaccine. Trimming pared 0 bases from V and 2 bases from J, leaving 7 bases between. From germline, CDR1 is LGHNA and CDR2 YSLEER. The CDR3 is 14 residues long. For this clone: No antigen is known for it. The sample has other DNA sequences that encode this CDR3 too.

Measured with immunoSEQ multiplex PCR; TCRdb has only the in-frame clones, and not every one. The table has around 81,000 clones, about 84% seen once. General study findings and limits: Reportedly, close to half of spike-specific TCRs are directed against unmutated variant regions. Researchers took repertoire samples only after the peak T cell response had come.

The chain is built from TRBV4-3 and TRBJ1-2; D unclear. The receptor was derived from an adult in good health. Here the sequenced sample was peripheral blood, taken on day 0 of AZD1222 vaccination. CDR3 in DNA: TGCGCCAGCAGCCAAGAGGTCCGAAACTATGGCTACACCTTC. This sequence encodes CASSQEVRNYGYTF.